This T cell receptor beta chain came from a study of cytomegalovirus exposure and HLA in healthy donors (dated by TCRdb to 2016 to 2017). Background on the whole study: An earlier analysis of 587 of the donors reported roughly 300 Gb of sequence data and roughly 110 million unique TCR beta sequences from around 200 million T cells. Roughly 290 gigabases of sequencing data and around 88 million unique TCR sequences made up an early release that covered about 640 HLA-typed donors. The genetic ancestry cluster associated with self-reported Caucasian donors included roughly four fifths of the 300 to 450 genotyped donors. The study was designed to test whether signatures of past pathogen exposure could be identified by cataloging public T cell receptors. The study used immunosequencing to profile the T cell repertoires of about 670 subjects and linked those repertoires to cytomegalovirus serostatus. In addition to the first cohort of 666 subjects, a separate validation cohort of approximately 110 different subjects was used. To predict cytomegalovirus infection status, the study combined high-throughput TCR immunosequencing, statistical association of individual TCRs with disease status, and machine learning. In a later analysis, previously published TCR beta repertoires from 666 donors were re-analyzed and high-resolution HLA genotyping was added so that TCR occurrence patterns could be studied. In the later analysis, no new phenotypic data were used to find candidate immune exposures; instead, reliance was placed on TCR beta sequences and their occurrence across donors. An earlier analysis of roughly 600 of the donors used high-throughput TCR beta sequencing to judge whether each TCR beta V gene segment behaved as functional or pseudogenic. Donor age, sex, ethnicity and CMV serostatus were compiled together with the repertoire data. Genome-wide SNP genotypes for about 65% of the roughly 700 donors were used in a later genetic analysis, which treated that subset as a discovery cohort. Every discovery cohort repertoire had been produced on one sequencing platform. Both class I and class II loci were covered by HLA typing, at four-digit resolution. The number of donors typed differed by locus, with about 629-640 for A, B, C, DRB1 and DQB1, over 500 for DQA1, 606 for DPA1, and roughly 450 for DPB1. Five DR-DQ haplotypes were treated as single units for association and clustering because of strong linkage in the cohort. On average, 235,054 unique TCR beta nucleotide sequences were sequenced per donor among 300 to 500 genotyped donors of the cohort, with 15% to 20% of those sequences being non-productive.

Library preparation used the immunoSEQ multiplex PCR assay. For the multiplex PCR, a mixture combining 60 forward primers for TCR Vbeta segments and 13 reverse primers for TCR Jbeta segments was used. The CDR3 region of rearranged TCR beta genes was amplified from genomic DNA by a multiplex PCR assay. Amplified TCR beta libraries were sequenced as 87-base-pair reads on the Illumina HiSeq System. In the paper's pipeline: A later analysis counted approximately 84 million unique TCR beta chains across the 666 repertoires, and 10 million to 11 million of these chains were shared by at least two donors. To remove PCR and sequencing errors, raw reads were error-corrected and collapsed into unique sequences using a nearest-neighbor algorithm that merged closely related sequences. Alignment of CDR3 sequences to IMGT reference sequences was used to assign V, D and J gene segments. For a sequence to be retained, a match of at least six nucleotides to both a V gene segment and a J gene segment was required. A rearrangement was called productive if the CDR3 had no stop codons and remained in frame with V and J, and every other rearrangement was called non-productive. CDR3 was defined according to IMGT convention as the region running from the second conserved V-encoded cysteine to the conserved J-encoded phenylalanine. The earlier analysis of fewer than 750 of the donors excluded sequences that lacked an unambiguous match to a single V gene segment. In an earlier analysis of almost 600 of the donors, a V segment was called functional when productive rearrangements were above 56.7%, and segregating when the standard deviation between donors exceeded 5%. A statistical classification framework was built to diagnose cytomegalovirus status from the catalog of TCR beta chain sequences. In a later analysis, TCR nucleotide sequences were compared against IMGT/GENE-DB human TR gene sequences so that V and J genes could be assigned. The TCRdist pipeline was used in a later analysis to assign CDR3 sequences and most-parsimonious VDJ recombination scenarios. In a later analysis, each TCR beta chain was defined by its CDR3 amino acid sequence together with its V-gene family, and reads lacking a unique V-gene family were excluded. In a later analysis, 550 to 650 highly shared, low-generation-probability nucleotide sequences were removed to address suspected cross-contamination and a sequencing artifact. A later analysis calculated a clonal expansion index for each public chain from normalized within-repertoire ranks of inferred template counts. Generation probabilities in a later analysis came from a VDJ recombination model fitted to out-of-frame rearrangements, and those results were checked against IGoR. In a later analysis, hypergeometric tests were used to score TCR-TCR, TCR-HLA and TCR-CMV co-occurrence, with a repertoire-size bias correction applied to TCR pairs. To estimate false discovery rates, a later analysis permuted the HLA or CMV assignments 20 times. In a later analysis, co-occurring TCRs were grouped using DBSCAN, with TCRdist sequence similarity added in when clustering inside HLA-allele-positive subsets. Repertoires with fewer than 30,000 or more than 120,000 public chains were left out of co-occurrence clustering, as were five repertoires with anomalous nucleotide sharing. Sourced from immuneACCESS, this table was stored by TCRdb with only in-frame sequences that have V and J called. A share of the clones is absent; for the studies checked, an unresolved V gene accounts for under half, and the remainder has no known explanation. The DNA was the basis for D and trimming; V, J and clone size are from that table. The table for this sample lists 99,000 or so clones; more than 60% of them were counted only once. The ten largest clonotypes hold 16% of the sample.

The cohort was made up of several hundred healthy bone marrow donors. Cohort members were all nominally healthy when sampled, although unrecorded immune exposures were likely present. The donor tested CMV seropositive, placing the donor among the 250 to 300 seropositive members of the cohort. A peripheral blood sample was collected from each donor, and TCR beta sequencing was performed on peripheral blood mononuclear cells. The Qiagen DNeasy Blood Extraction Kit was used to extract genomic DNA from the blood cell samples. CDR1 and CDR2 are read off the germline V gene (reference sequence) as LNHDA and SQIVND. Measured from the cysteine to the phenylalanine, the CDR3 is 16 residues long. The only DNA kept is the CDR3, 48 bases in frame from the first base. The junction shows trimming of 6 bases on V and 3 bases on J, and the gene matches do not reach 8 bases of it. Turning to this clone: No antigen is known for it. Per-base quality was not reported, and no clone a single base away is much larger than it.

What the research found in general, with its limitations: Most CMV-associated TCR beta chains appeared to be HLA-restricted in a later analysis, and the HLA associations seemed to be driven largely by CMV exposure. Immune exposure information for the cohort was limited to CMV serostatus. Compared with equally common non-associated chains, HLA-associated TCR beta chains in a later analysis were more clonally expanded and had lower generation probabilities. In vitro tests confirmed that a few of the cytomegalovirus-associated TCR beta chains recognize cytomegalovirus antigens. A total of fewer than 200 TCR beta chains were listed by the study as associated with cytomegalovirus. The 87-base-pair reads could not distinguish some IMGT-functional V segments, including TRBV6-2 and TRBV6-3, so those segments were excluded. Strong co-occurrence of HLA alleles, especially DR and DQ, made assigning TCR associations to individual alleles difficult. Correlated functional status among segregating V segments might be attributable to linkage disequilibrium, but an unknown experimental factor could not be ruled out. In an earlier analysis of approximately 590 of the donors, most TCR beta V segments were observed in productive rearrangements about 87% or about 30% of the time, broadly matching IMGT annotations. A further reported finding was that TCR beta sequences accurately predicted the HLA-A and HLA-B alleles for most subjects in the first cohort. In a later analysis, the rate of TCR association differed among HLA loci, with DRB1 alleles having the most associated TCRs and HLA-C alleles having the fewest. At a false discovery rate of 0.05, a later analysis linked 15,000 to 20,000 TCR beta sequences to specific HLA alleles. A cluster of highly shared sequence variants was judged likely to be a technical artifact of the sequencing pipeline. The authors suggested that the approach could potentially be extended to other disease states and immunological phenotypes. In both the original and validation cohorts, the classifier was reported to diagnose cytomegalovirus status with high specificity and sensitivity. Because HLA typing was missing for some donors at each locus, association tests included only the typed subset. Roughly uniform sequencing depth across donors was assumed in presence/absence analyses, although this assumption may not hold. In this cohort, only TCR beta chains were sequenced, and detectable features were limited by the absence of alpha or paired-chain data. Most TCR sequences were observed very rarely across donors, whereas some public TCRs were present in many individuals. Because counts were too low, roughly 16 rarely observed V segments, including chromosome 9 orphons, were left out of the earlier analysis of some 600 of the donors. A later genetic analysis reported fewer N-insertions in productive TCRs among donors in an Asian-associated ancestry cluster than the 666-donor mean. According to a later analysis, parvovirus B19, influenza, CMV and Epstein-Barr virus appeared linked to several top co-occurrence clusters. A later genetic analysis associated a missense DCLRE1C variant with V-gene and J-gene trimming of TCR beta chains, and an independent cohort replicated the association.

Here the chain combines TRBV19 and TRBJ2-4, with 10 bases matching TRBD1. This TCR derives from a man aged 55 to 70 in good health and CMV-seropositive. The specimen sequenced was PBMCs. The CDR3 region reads CASSLGQGRGKNIQYF. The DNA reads TGTGCCAGTAGCCTGGGACAGGGGCGCGGCAAAAACATTCAGTACTTC.